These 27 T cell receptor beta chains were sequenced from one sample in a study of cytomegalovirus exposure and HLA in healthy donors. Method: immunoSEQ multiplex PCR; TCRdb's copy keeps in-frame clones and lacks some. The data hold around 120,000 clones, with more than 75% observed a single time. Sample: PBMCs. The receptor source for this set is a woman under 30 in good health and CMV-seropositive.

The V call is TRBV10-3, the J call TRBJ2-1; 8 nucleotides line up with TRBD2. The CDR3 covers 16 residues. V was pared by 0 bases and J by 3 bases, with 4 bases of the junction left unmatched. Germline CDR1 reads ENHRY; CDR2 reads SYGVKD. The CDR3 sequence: CAISESIGRDYNEQFF. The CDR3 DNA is TGTGCCATCAGTGAGTCAATCGGGAGGGACTACAATGAGCAGTTCTTC.

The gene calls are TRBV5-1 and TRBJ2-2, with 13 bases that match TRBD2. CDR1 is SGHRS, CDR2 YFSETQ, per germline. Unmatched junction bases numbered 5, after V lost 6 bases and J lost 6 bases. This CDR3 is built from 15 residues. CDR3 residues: CASTRTSGSPGELFF. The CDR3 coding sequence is TGCGCCAGCACCAGGACTAGCGGGAGTCCCGGGGAGCTGTTTTTT.

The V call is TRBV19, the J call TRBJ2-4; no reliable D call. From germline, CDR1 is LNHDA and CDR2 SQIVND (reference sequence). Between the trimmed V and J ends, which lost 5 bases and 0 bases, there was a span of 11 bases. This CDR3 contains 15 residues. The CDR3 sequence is CASSDGVTAKNIQYF. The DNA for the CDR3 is TGTGCCAGTAGTGACGGAGTCACAGCCAAAAACATTCAGTACTTC.

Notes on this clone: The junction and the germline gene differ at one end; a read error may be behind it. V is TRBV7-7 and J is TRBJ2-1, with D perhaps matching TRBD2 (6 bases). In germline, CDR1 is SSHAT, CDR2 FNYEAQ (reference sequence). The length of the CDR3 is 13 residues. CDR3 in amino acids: CASMPRGSNEQFF. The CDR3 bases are TGTGCTAGCATGCCTCGGGGGAGCAATGAGCAGTTCTTC.

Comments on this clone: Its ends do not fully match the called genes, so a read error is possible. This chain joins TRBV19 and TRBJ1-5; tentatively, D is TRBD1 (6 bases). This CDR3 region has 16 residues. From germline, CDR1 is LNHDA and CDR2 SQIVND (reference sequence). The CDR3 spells CASSMLGGRSDQPQHF. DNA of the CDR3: TGTGCCAGTAGTATGCTGGGGGGGCGTAGCGATCAGCCCCAGCATTTT. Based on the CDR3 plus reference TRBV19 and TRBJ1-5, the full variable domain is DGGITQSPKYLFRKEGQNVTLSCEQNLNHDAMYWYRQDPGQGLRLIYYSQIVNDFQKGDIAEGYSVSREKKESFPLTVTSAQKNPTAFYLCASSMLGGRSDQPQHFGDGTRLSIL.

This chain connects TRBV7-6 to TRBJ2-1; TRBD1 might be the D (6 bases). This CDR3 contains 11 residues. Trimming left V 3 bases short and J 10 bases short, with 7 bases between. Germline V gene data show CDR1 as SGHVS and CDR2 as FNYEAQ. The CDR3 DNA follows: TGTGCCAGCAGCTTCGGGACAGAGCAGTTCTTC. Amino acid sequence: CASSFGTEQFF. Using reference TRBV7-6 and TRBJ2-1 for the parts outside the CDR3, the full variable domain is GAGVSQSPRYKVTKRGQDVALRCDPISGHVSLYWYRQALGQGPEFLTYFNYEAQQDKSGLPNDRFSAERPEGSISTLTIQRTEQRDSAMYRCASSFGTEQFFGPGTRLTVL.

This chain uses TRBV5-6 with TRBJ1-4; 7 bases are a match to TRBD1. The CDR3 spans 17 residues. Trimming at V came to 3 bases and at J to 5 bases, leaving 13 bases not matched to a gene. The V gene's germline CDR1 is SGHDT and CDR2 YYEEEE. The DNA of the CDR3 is TGTGCCAGCAGCTCGCCCCCAAGGGGACAGCTGAATGAAAAACTGTTTTTT. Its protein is CASSSPPRGQLNEKLFF.

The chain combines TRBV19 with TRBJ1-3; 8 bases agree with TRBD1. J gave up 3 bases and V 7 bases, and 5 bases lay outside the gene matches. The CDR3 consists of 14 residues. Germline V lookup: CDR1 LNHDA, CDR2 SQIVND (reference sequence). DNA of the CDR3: TGTGCCAGTAACGGACAGGGAGTTGGAAACACCATATATTTT. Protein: CASNGQGVGNTIYF.

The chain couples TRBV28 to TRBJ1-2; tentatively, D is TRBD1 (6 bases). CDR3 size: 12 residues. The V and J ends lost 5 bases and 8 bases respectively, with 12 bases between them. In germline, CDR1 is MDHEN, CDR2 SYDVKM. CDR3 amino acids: CASSNRQVGYTF. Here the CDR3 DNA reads TGTGCCAGCAGTAATCGACAGGTCGGCTACACCTTC.

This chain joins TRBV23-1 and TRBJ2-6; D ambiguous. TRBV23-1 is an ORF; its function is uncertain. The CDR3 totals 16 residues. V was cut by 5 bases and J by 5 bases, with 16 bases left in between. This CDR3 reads CASSFTQQSRANVLTF. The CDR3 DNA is TGCGCCAGCAGTTTCACGCAACAAAGTCGGGCCAACGTCCTGACTTTC.

The CDR3 DNA reads TGTGCCAGCAGCTCTGGGCGGAGGACTGAAGCTTTCTTT. Protein product: CASSSGRRTEAFF. The chain combines TRBV11-2 with TRBJ1-1; D is uncertain. The CDR3 is 13 residues long. Deletions cut 4 bases from V and 5 bases from J, with 11 bases between. Germline loops: CDR1 SGHAT, CDR2 FQNNGV.

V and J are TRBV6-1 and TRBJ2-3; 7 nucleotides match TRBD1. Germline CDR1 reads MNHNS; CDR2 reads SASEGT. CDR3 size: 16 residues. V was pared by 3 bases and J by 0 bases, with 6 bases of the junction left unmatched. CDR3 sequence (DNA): TGTGCCAGCAGTGAGTCGGCAGGGGGAAGCACAGATACGCAGTATTTT. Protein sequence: CASSESAGGSTDTQYF.

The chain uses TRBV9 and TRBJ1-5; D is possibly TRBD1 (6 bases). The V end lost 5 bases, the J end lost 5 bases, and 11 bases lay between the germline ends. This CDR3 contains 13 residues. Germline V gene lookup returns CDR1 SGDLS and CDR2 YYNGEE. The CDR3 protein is CASSSRGDQPQHF. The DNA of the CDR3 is TGTGCCAGCAGTTCCAGGGGTGATCAGCCCCAGCATTTT.

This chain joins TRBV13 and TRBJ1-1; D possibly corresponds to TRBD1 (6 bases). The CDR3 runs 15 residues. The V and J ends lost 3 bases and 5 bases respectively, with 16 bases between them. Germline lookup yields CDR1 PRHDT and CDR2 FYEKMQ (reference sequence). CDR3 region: CASSFGGRGRTEAFF. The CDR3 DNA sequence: TGTGCCAGCAGCTTCGGAGGCAGGGGTCGTACTGAAGCTTTCTTT.

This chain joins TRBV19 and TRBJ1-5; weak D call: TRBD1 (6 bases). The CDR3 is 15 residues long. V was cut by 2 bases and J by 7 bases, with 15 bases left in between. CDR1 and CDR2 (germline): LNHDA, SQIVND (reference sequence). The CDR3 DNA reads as TGTGCCAGTAGTATATGGGGGGGCGCGGGGCAGCCCCAGCATTTT. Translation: CASSIWGGAGQPQHF.

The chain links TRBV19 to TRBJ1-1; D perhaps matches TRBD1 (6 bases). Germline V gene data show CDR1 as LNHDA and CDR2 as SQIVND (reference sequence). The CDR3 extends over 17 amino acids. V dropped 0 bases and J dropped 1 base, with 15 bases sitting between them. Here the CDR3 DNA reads TGTGCCAGTAGTATAGATCACCAGGGGTGGACGAACACTGAAGCTTTCTTT. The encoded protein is CASSIDHQGWTNTEAFF.

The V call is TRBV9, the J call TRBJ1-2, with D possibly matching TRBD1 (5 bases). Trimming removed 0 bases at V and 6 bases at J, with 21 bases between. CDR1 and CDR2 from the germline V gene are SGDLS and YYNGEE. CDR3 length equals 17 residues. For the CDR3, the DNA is TGTGCCAGCAGCGTAGCTGCGGGGGAATTTAGGTCGGATGGCTACACCTTC. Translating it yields CASSVAAGEFRSDGYTF.

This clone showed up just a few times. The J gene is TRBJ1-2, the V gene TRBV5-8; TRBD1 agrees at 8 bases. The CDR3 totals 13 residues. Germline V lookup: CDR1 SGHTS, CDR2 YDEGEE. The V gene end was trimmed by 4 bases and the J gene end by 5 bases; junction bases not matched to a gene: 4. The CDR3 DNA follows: TGTGCCAGCAGCCGACAGGGGCTATATGGCTACACCTTC. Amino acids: CASSRQGLYGYTF. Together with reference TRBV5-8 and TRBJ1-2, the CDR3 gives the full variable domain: EAGVTQSPTHLIKTRGQQATLRCSPISGHTSVYWYQQALGLGLQFLLWYDEGEERNRGNFPPRFSGRQFPNYSSELNVNALELEDSALYLCASSRQGLYGYTFGSGTRLTVV.

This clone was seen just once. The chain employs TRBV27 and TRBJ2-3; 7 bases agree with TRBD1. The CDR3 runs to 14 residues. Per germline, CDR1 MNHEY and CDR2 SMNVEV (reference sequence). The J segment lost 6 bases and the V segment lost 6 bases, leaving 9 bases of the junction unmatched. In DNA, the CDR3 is TGTGCCAGCAGGGAGGACAGGATGTGGGATACGCAGTATTTT. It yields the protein CASREDRMWDTQYF.

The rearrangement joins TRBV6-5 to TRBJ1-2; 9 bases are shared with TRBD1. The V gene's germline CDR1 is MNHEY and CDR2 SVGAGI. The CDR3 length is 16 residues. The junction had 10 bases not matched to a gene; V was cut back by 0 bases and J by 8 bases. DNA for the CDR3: TGTGCCAGCAGTTACTCGTTAGTGGGACAGGGTGGCGGCTACACCTTC. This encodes CASSYSLVGQGGGYTF.

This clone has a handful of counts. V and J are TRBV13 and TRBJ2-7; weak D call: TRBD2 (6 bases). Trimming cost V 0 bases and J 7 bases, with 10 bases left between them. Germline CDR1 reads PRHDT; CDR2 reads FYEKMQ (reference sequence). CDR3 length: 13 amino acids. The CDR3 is CASSLGGEVEQYF. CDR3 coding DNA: TGTGCCAGCAGCTTAGGCGGGGAGGTTGAGCAGTACTTC.

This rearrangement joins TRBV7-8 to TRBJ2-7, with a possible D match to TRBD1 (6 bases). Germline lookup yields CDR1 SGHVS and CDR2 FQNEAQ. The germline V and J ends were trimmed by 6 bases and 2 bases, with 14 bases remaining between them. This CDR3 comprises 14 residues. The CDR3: CASSYGTLTYEQYF. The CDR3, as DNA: TGTGCCAGCAGTTACGGGACACTAACCTACGAGCAGTACTTC.

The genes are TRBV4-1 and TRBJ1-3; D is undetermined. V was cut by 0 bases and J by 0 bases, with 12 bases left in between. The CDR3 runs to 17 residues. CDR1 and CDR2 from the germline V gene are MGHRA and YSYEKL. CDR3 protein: CASSQEVTRFSGNTIYF. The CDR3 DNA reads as TGCGCCAGCAGCCAAGAAGTCACTCGGTTCTCTGGAAACACCATATATTTT.

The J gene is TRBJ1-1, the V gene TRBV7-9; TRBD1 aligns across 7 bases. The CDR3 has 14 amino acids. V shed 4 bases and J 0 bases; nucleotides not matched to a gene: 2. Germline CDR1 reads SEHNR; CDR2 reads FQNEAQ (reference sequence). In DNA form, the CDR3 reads TGTGCCAGCAGCTCGACAGGGATGAACACTGAAGCTTTCTTT. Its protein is CASSSTGMNTEAFF.

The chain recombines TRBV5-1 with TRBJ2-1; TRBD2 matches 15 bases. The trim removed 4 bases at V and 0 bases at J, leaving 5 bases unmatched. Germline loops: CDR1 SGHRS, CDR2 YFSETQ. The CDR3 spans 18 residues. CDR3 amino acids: CASSPGLAGGSSYNEQFF. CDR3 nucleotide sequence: TGCGCCAGCAGCCCTGGACTAGCGGGGGGGAGCTCCTACAATGAGCAGTTCTTC.

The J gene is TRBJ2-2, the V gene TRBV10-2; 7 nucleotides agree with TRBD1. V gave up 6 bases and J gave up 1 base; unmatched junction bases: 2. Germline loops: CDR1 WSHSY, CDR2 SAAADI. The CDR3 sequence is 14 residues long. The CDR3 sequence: CASRAGGNTGELFF. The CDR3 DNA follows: TGCGCCAGCAGGGCAGGGGGGAACACCGGGGAGCTGTTTTTT.

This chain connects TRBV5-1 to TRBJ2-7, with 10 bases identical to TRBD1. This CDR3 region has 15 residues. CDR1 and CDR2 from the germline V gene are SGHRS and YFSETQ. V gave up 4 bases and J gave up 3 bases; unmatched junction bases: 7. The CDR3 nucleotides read TGCGCCAGCAGCATCCCGGGACAGGGGAACTACGAGCAGTACTTC. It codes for CASSIPGQGNYEQYF.